This paragraph covers one T cell receptor (beta chain) sequence. Profiling relied on immunoSEQ multiplex PCR, and the TCRdb table lists in-frame clones only, not all of them. The sample has millions of clones; approximately 95% are singletons. The data originate from a study of shared clonotypes between healthy human individuals. Terminally differentiated effector memory CD45RA+ cells were excluded by CCR7 positive selection of CD45RO-negative cells. Looked up from germline, CDR1 is MNHEY and CDR2 is SMNVEV (reference sequence). V was shortened by 5 bases and J by 1 base, with 6 bases between the two germline ends. This CDR3 contains 13 residues.

The receptor was isolated from a man aged 18-30 years in good health. This chain connects TRBV27 to TRBJ2-1; no firm D call. Sample: naive CD8+ T cells sorted from blood. The CDR3 sequence: CASSHTSYNEQFF. The CDR3 DNA reads as TGTGCCAGCAGTCATACTTCCTACAATGAGCAGTTCTTC.